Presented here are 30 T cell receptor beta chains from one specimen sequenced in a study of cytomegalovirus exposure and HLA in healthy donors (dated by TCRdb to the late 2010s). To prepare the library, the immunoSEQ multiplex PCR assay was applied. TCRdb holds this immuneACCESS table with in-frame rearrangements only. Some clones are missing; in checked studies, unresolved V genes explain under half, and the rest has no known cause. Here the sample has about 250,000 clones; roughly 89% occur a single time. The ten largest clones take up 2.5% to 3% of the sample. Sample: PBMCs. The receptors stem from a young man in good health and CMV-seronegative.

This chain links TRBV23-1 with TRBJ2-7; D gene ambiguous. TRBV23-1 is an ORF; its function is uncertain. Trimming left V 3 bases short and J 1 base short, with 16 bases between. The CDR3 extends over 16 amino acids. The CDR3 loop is CASSHNPGAPSYEQYF. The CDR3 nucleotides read TGCGCCAGCAGTCACAACCCAGGTGCACCTTCCTACGAGCAGTACTTC.

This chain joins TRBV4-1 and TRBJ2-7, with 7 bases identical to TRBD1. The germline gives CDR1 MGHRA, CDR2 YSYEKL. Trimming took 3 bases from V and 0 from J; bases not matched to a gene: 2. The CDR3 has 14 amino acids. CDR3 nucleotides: TGCGCCAGCAGCCACCGGGACAGCTCCTACGAGCAGTACTTC. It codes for CASSHRDSSYEQYF.

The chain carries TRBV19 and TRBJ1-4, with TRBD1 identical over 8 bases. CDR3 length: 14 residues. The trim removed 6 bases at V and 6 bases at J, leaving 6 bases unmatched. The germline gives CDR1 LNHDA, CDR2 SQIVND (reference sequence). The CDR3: CASSQDRGHEKLFF. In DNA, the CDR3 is TGTGCCAGTAGCCAAGACAGGGGCCATGAAAAACTGTTTTTT.

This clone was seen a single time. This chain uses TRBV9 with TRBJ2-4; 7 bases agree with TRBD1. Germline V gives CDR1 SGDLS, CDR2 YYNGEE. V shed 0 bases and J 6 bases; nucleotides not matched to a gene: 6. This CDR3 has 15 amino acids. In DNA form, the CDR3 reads TGTGCCAGCAGCGTAGAAGGGGGCGCAGGAAACATTCAGTACTTC. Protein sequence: CASSVEGGAGNIQYF.

CDR3 amino acids: CASSPGTGEMNTEAFF. CDR3 nucleotides: TGTGCCAGCTCGCCCGGGACAGGAGAGATGAACACTGAAGCTTTCTTT. The chain combines TRBV18 with TRBJ1-1, with 8 bases aligning to TRBD1. CDR3 size: 16 residues. Germline assignment: CDR1 KGHSH and CDR2 LQKENI. With V trimmed by 6 bases and J by 0 bases, 9 bases remained unmatched.

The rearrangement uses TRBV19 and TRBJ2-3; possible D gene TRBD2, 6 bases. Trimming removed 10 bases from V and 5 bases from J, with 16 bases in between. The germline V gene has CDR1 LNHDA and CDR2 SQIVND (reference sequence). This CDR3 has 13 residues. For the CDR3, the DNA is TGTGCCACCTCCGGGGGTCACGGAGATACGCAGTATTTT. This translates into CATSGGHGDTQYF.

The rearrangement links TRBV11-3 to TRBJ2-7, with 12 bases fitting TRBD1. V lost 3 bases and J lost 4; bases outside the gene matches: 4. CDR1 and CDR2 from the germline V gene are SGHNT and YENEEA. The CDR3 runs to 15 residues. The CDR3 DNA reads TGTGCCAGCAGCTTCGGGACAGGGGGCTCGTACGAGCAGTACTTC. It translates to CASSFGTGGSYEQYF.

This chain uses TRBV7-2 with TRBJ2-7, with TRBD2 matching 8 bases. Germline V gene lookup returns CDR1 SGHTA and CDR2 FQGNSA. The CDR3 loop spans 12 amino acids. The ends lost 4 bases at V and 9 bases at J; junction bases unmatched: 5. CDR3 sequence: CASSSAGGGQYF. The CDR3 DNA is TGTGCCAGCAGCTCGGCGGGGGGAGGGCAGTACTTC.

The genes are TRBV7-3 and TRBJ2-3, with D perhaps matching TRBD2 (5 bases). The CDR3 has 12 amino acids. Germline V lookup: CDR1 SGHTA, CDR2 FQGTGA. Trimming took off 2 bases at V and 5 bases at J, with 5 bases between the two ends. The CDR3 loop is CASSLEGDTQYF. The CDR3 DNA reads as TGTGCCAGCAGCTTAGAGGGAGATACGCAGTATTTT.

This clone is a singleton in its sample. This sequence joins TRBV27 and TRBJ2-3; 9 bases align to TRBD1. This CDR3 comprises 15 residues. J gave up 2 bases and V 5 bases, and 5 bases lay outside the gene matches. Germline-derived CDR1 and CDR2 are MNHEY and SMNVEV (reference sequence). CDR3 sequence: CASSLRDRVTDTQYF. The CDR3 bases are TGTGCCAGCAGTCTCCGGGACAGGGTCACAGATACGCAGTATTTT.

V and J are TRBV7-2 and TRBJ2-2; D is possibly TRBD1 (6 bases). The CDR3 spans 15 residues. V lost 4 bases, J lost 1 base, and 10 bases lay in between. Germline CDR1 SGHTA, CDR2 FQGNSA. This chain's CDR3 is CASSSPGQNTGELFF. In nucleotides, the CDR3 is TGTGCCAGCAGCTCGCCGGGACAGAACACCGGGGAGCTGTTTTTT.

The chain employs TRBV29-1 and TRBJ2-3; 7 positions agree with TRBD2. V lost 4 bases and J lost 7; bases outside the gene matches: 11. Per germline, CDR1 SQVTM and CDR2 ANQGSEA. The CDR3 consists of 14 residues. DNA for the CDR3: TGCAGCGTTGCCAGGGACCGCGGGAGTTATACGCAGTATTTT. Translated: CSVARDRGSYTQYF.

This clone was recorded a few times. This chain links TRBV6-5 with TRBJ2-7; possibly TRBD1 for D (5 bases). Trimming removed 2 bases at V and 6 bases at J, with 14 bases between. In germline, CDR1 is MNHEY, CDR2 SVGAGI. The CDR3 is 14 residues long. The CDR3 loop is CASSYQQGSLEQYF. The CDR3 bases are TGTGCCAGCAGTTACCAGCAGGGTAGCCTCGAGCAGTACTTC.

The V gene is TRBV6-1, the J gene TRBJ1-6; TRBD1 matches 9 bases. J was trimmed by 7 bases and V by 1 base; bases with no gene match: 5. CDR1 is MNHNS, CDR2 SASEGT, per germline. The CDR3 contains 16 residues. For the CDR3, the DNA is TGTGCCAGCAGTGAAGGGGACAGGGTAGGGAATTCACCCCTCCACTTT. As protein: CASSEGDRVGNSPLHF.

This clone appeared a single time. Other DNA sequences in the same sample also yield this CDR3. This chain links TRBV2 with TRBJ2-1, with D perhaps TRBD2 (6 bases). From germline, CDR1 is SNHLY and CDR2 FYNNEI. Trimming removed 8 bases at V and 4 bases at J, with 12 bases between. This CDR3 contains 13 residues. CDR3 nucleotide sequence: TGTGCCAGCTCGCGGGAAGCGTACAATGAGCAGTTCTTC. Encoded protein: CASSREAYNEQFF.

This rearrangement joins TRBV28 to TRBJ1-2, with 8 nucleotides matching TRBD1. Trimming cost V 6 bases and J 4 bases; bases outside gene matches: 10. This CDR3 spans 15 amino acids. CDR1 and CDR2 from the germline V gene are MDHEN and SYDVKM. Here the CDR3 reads CASRSFRGPIYGYTF. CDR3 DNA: TGTGCCAGCAGATCATTCAGGGGGCCGATCTATGGCTACACCTTC.

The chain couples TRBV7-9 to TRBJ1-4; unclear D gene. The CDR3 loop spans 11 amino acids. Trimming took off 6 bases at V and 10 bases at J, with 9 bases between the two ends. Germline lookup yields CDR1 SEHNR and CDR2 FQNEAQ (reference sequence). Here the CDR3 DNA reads TGTGCCAGCAGTTCTGGCGGAAAACTGTTTTTT. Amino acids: CASSSGGKLFF.

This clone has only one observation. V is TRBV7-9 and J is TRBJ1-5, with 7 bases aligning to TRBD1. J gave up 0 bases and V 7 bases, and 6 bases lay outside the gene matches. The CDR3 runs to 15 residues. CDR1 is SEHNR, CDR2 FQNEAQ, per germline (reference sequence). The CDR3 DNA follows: TGTGCCAGCACCCTAGGGACAGATAGCAATCAGCCCCAGCATTTT. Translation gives CASTLGTDSNQPQHF.

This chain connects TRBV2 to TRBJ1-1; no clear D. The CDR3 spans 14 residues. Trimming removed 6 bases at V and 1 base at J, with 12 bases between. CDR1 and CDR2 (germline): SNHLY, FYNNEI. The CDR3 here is CASSLEYGNTEAFF. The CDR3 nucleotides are TGTGCCAGCAGCCTGGAGTACGGGAACACTGAAGCTTTCTTT.

The CDR3 here is CASSPMGLALDEQFF. In DNA, the CDR3 is TGTGCCAGCAGCCCCATGGGACTAGCCTTGGATGAGCAGTTCTTC. The chain employs TRBV7-7 and TRBJ2-1, with 9 nucleotides matching TRBD2. The ends lost 5 bases at V and 8 bases at J; junction bases unmatched: 10. Germline CDR1 reads SSHAT; CDR2 reads FNYEAQ (reference sequence). This CDR3 has 15 amino acids.

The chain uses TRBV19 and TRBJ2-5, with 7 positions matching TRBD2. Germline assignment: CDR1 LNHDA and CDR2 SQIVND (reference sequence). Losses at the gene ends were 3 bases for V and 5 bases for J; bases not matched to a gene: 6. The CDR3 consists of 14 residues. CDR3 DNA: TGTGCCAGTAGTATGATCGGACTAGGGGAGACCCAGTACTTC. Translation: CASSMIGLGETQYF. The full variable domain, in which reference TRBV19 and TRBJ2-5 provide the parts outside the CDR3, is DGGITQSPKYLFRKEGQNVTLSCEQNLNHDAMYWYRQDPGQGLRLIYYSQIVNDFQKGDIAEGYSVSREKKESFPLTVTSAQKNPTAFYLCASSMIGLGETQYFGPGTRLLVL.

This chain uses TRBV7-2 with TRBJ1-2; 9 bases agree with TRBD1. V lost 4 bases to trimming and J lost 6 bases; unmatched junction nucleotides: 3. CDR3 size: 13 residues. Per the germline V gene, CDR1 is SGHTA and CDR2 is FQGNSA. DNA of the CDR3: TGTGCCAGCAGCTCGAGGACAGGGGATGGCTACACCTTC. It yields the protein CASSSRTGDGYTF.

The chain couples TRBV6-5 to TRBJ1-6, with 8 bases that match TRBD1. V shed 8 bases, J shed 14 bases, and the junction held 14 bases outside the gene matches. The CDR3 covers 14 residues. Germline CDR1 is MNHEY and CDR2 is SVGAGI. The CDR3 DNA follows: TGTGCCAGCCGTTTTTCCGGACAGGGTGAATCCCTCCACTTT. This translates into CASRFSGQGESLHF.

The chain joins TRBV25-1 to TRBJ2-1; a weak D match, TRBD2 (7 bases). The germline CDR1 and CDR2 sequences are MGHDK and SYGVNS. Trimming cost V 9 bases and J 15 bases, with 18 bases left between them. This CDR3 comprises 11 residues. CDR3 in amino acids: CARGEGGVRFF. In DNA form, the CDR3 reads TGTGCCAGAGGGGAGGGGGGAGTCCGGTTCTTC.

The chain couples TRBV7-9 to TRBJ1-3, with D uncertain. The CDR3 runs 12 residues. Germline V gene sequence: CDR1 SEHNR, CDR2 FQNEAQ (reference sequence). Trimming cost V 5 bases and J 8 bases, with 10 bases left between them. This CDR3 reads CASSRVRDTIYF. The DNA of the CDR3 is TGTGCCAGCAGCCGGGTTCGGGACACCATATATTTT.

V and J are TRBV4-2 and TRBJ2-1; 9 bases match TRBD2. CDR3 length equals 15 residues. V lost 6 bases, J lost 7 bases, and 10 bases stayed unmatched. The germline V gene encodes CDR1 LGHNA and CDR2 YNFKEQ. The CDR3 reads CASRVISGRKNEQFF. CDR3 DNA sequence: TGTGCCAGCAGGGTAATTAGCGGGAGAAAGAATGAGCAGTTCTTC.

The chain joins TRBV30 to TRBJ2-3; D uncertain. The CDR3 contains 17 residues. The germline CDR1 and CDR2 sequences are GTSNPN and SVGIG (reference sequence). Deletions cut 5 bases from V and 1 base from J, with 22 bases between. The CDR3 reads CAWGVNGVEIGTDTQYF. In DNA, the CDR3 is TGTGCCTGGGGCGTAAATGGAGTCGAGATAGGCACAGATACGCAGTATTTT.

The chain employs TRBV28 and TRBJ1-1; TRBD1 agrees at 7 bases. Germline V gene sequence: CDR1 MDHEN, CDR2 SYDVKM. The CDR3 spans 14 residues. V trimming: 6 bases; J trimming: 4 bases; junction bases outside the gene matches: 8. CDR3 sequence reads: CASSPTGVGTEAFF. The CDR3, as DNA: TGTGCCAGCAGCCCCACAGGGGTTGGCACTGAAGCTTTCTTT.

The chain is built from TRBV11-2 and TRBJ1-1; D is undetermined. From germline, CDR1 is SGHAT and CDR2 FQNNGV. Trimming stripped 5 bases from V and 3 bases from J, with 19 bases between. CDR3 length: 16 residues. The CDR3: CASSPPLRVLDTEAFF. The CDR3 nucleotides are TGTGCCAGCAGCCCCCCATTGAGGGTCCTTGACACTGAAGCTTTCTTT. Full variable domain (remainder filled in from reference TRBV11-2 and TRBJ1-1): EAGVAQSPRYKIIEKRQSVAFWCNPISGHATLYWYQQILGQGPKLLIQFQNNGVVDDSQLPKDRFSAERLKGVDSTLKIQPAKLEDSAVYLCASSPPLRVLDTEAFFGQGTRLTVV.

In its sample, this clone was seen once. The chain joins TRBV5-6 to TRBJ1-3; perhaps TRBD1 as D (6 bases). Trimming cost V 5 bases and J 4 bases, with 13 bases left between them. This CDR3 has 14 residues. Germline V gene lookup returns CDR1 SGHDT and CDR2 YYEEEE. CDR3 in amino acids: CASSYWTAGNTIYF. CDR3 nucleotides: TGTGCCAGCAGTTACTGGACAGCCGGAAACACCATATATTTT.